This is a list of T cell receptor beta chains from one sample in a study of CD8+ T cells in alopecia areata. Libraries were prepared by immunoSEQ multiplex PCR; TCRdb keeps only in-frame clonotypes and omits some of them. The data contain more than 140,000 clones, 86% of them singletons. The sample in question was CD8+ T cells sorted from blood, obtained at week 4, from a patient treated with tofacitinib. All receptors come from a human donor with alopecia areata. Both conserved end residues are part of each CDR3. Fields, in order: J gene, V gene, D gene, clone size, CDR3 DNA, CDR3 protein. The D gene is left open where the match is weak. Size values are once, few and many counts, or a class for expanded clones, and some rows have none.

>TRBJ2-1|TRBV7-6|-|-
TGTGCCAGCAGCTTAACCGGGAATGAGCAGTTCTTC
CASSLTGNEQFF
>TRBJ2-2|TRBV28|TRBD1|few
TGTGCCAGCAGTACGCGGGACAGGGGAAACACCGGGGAGCTGTTTTTT
CASSTRDRGNTGELFF
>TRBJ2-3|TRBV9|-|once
TGTGCCAGCAGCGTAGGAGGATACAGCACAGATACGCAGTATTTT
CASSVGGYSTDTQYF
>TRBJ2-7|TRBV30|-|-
TGTGCCTGGAGTGCATTGCGAGAGCAGTACTTC
CAWSALREQYF
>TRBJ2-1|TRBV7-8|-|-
TGTGCCAGCAGCTTAAGCGGACTTAACTACAATGAGCAGTTCTTC
CASSLSGLNYNEQFF
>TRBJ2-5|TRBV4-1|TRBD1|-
TGCGCCAGCAGCCTACCGGACAGGGGGCAAGAGACCCAGTACTTC
CASSLPDRGQETQYF
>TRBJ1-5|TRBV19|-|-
TGTGCCAGTAGTATAGGTAAGACCTGGAATCAGCCCCAGCATTTT
CASSIGKTWNQPQHF
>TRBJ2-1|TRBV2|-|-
TGTGCCAGCATTCCGGGGTTGAACATGCTCTCCTACAATGAGCAGTTCTTC
CASIPGLNMLSYNEQFF
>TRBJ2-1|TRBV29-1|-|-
TGCAGCGTTATAAACCACAATGAGCAGTTCTTC
CSVINHNEQFF
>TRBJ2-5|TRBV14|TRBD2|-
TGTGCCAGCAGCCAAGGACCGGGACTAGCGGGAGGGCCCGCGGAGACCCAGTACTTC
CASSQGPGLAGGPAETQYF
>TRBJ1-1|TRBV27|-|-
TGTGCCAGCAGTTTTGGATGGGGGAACACTGAAGCTTTCTTT
CASSFGWGNTEAFF
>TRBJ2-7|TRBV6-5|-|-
TGTGCCAGCCGGAACCCGCTGACCTACGAGCAGTACTTC
CASRNPLTYEQYF
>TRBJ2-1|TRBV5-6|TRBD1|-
TGTGCCAGCAGCTCCGTAGGGGCAGGGGGCGAAGGTGAGCAGTTCTTC
CASSSVGAGGEGEQFF
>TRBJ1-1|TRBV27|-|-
TGTGCCAGCCACGGTAGTTGGTTCACTGAAGCTTTCTTT
CASHGSWFTEAFF
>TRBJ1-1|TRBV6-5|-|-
TGTGCCAGCAGTTCACAAGACCAAGGCAGGGACACTGAAGCTTTCTTT
CASSSQDQGRDTEAFF
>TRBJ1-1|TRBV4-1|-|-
TGCGCCAGCAGCCAAGAAGCCAGGGTGAACACTGAAGCTTTCTTT
CASSQEARVNTEAFF
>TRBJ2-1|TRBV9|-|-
TGTGCCACAGGGGGGACTCAGCGGCAGTTCTTC
CATGGTQRQFF
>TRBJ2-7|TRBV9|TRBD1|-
TGTGCCAGCAGCACTGGACAGGGTCTATCCTACGAGCAGTACTTC
CASSTGQGLSYEQYF
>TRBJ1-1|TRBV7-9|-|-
TGTGCCAGCGAGGTCTTGGGCTCCGTCATGAACACTGAAGCTTTCTTT
CASEVLGSVMNTEAFF
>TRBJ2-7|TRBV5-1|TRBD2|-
TGCGCCAGCAGCCCCCCGGGGTCTAGCGGGGAGTACGAGCAGTACTTC
CASSPPGSSGEYEQYF
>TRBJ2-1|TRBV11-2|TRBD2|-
TGTGCCAGCAGCTTACCGGGACTAGCGGCCTACAATGAGCAGTTCTTC
CASSLPGLAAYNEQFF
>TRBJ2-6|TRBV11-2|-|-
TGTGCCAGCAGCTTAGGGGAATCTGGGGCCAACGTCCTGACTTTC
CASSLGESGANVLTF
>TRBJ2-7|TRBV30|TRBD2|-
TGTGCCTGGAGTGTACGTGTCGGGAGGGCTCAGGAGCAGTACTTC
CAWSVRVGRAQEQYF
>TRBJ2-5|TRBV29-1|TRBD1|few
TGCAGCGTACACCCAGGGGGAGAGACCCAGTACTTC
CSVHPGGETQYF
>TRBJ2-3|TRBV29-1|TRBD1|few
TGCAGCGCTGGGACAGGGATCTCGGATACGCAGTATTTT
CSAGTGISDTQYF
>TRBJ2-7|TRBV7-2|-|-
TGTGCCAGCAGCTTAGCGAGTGCTACCTACGAGCAGTACTTC
CASSLASATYEQYF
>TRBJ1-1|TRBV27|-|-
TGTGCCGCGGGGCCGAACACTGAAGCTTTCTTT
CAAGPNTEAFF
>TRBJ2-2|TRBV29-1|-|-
TGCAGCGTTGAACCAGCGAACACCGGGGAGCTGTTTTTT
CSVEPANTGELFF
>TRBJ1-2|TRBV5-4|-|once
TGTGCCAGCAGCTTCTTGGGGGACTATGGCTACACCTTC
CASSFLGDYGYTF
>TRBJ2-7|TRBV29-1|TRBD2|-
TGCAGCGTTGTGACTGGGACTACCTACGAGCAGTACTTC
CSVVTGTTYEQYF
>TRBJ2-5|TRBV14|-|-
TGTGCCAGCAGCCAAGAGGAGCACGGGGGTGAGACCCAGTACTTC
CASSQEEHGGETQYF
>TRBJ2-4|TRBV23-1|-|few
TGCGCCACCAACCCCGGGCGGTTTCAGTACTTC
CATNPGRFQYF
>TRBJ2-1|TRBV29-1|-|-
TGCAGCGTCCTGGACATAGGTCGGCAGTTCTTC
CSVLDIGRQFF
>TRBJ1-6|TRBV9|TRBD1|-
TGTGCCAGCAGCGTATATGACAGGGAGAATTCACCCCTCCACTTT
CASSVYDRENSPLHF
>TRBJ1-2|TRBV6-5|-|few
TGTGCCAGCAGAGACAGATCTAACTATGGCTACACCTTC
CASRDRSNYGYTF
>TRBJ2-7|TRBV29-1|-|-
TGCAGCGTTGGCGTCGCAGGGGGGTCCTACGAGCAGTACTTC
CSVGVAGGSYEQYF
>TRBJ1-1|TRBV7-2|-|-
TGTGCCAGCAGCTTGAAGGGGGTCACTGAAGCTTTCTTT
CASSLKGVTEAFF
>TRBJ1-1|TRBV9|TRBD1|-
TGTGCCAGCGCCGGGACAGCTGAAGCTTTCTTT
CASAGTAEAFF
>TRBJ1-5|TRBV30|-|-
TGTGCCTCGGGGGATCAGCCCCAGCATTTT
CASGDQPQHF
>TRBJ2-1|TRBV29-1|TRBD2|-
TGCAGCGTTGAGCAGACCGGGACTAGCGGGACACGATCGTACTACAATGAGCAGTTCTTC
CSVEQTGTSGTRSYYNEQFF
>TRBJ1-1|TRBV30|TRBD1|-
TGTGCCTGGAGTGTACACAGGGGGCTTGGCACTGAAGCTTTCTTT
CAWSVHRGLGTEAFF
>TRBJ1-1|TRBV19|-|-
TGTGCCAGTACTGCGTTGGAGGGGCGTAACACTGAAGCTTTCTTT
CASTALEGRNTEAFF
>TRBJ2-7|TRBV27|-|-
TGTGCCAGCAGTTTTTCGGGAGCGTCCTACGAGCAGTACTTC
CASSFSGASYEQYF
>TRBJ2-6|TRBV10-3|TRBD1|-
TGTGCCATCAGCTCCGGGACAGGGGGCGCGGCAGGGGCCAACGTCCTGACTTTC
CAISSGTGGAAGANVLTF
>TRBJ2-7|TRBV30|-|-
TGTGCCTGGGAAACGGTGCAGGGGCACTCCTACGAGCAGTACTTC
CAWETVQGHSYEQYF
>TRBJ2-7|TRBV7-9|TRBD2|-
TGTGCCAGCAGCTCTACTAGCGGGAGCGCCTACGAGCAGTACTTC
CASSSTSGSAYEQYF
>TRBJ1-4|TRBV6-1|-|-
TGTGCCTTTGGGGACTCGGAAGAAAAACTGTTTTTT
CAFGDSEEKLFF
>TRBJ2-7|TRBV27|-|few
TGTGCCAGCAGCCCAGGGGCATCCTACGAGCAGTACTTC
CASSPGASYEQYF
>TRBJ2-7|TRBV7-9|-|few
TGTGCCAGCAGCCTCGGGGCCCTCTACGAGCAGTACTTC
CASSLGALYEQYF
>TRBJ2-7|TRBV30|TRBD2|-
TGTGCCTGGACTATAGCGGGGGGTTCCTACGAGCAGTACTTC
CAWTIAGGSYEQYF
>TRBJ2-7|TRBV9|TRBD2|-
TGTGCCAGCAGCGCCCCCGCTAGCGGGGAACCCTACGAGCAGTACTTC
CASSAPASGEPYEQYF